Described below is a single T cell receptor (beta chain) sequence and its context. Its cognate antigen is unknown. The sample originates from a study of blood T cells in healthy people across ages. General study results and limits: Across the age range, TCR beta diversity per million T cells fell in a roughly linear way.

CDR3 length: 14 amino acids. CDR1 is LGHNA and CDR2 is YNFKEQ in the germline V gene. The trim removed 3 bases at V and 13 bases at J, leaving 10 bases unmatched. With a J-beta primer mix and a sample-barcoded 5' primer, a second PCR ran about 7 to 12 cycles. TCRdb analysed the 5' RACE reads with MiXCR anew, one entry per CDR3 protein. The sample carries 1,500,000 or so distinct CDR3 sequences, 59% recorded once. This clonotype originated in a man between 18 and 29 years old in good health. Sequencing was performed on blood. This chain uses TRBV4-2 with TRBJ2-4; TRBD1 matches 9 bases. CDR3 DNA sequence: TGTGCCAGCAGCCATTCGGACAGGGGATACGGGCAGTACTTC. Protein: CASSHSDRGYGQYF.